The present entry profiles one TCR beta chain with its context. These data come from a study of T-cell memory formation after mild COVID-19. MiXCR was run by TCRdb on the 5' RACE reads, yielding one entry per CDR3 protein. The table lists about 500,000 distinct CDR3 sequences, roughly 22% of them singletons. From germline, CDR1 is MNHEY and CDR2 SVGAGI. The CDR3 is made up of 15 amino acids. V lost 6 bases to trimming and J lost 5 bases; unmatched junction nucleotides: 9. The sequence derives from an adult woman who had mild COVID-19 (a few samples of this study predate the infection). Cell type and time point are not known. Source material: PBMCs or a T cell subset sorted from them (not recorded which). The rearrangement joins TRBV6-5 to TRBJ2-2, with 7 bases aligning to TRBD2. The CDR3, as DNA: TGTGCCAGCAGCGCTCCCGGGGAGGGTACCGGGGAGCTGTTTTTT. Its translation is CASSAPGEGTGELFF.